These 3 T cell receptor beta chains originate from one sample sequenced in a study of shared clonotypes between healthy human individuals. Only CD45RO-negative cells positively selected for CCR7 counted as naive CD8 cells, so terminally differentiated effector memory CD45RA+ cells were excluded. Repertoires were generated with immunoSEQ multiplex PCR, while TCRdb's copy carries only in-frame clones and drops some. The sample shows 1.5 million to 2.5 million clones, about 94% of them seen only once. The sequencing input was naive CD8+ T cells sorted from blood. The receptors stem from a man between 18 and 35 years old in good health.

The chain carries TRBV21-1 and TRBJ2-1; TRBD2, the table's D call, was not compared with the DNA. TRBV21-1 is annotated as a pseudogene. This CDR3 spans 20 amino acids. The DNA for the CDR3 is TGTGCCAGCAGCAAAGCTCGGAACGGAGTCGGACTAGCGGTCTACAATGAGCAGTTCTTC. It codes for CASSKARNGVGLAVYNEQFF.

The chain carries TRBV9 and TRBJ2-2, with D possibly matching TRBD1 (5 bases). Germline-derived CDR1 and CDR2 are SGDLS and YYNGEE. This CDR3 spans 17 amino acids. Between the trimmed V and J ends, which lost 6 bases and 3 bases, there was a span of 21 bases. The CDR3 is CASTPTPISRDTGELFF. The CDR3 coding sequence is TGTGCCAGCACCCCCACCCCTATTTCCAGGGACACCGGGGAGCTGTTTTTT.

The CDR3 nucleotides are TGTGCCAGCAGGTCCGGGACAGGGAGCTCCTATAATTCACCCCTCCACTTT. This sequence encodes CASRSGTGSSYNSPLHF. The chain couples TRBV2 to TRBJ1-6; 9 bases map to TRBD1. The CDR3 sequence is 17 residues long. The germline CDR1 and CDR2 sequences are SNHLY and FYNNEI. V lost 6 bases to trimming and J lost 0 bases; unmatched junction nucleotides: 6.